These T cell receptor beta chains were read from a single sample in a study of T cells in Graves' hyperthyroidism and ophthalmopathy. TCRdb re-derived calls from the multiplex PCR reads in MiXCR, one entry per CDR3 protein. The top ten clones hold 5% to 6% of a sample with under 550,000 distinct CDR3 sequences, roughly 13% of them seen once. Material for sequencing was blood. Source of these receptors: a young woman with Graves' hyperthyroidism. Both conserved end residues are part of each CDR3. D genes are given only for firm matches. Size is omitted from some rows. Given values are once, few, many or a class for expanded clones.

clone_size	cdr3_length	j_call	v_call	d_call	cdr3_nt	cdr3_aa
few	15	TRBJ1-5	TRBV30	TRBD1	TGTGCCTGGACCCCCGGGACAGGGGATTATCAGCCCCAGCATTTT	CAWTPGTGDYQPQHF
few	12	TRBJ1-1	TRBV30	NA	TGTGCCTGGAGACCGGGAGGGACTGAAGCTTTCTTT	CAWRPGGTEAFF
NA	16	TRBJ2-5	TRBV6-1	NA	TGTGCCAGCAGTGAAGCAGGCGCCCGAATCCAAGAGACCCAGTACTTC	CASSEAGARIQETQYF
many	14	TRBJ2-7	TRBV13	TRBD1	TGTGCCAGCAGCTTCTGGGACAGGGGCTACGAGCAGTACTTC	CASSFWDRGYEQYF
many	15	TRBJ2-7	TRBV3-1	NA	TGTGCCAGCAGCCCAACGACCCGAGGGGGAGGCGAGCAGTACTTC	CASSPTTRGGGEQYF
many	13	TRBJ1-2	TRBV13	NA	TGTGCCAGCAGCTCTTCCAGGGGTACCGGCTACACCTTC	CASSSSRGTGYTF
many	15	TRBJ2-7	TRBV20-1	TRBD2	TGCAGTGCTAGTATAAGCGGGAGGCTGAGTTACGAGCAGTACTTC	CSASISGRLSYEQYF
many	17	TRBJ2-3	TRBV30	NA	TGTGCCTGGAAGGTAAAGATCTGGCGAACTAGCACAGATACGCAGTATTTT	CAWKVKIWRTSTDTQYF
many	13	TRBJ1-6	TRBV20-1	NA	TGCAGTGCAAGCGGGACAACTAATTCACCCCTCCACTTT	CSASGTTNSPLHF
NA	16	TRBJ2-1	TRBV4-1	NA	TGCGCCAGCAGCCAAGAGGGCGCGGTCTCCTACAATGAGCAGTTCTTC	CASSQEGAVSYNEQFF
NA	16	TRBJ2-7	TRBV20-1	NA	TGCAGTGCTATGCGTGGGTCTGACAATCCCTCCTACGAGCAGTACTTC	CSAMRGSDNPSYEQYF
few	15	TRBJ2-1	TRBV9	NA	TGTGCCAGCAGCGTAGCGGGAATTGGGTACAATGAGCAGTTCTTC	CASSVAGIGYNEQFF
NA	15	TRBJ2-2	TRBV11-3	TRBD1	TGTGCCATCAGCCTCGGACAGGGAGAAACCGGGGAGCTGTTTTTT	CAISLGQGETGELFF
few	15	TRBJ1-1	TRBV5-4	NA	TGTGCCAGCAGCTCCCCGGACAAGCGAAACACTGAAGCTTTCTTT	CASSSPDKRNTEAFF
NA	17	TRBJ1-3	TRBV4-3	NA	TGCGCCAGCAGCCAATCAACCGACAGGACCTCTGGAAACACCATATATTTT	CASSQSTDRTSGNTIYF
NA	12	TRBJ2-1	TRBV15	NA	TGTGCCACCAGCAGGGACCACAATGAGCAGTTCTTC	CATSRDHNEQFF
many	15	TRBJ1-2	TRBV28	NA	TGTGCCAGCAAAGGCGGGGGAGGATACTTCTATGGCTACACCTTC	CASKGGGGYFYGYTF
NA	14	TRBJ1-2	TRBV5-6	NA	TGTGCCAGCAGCTTGTCACAGGGTTGGTATGGCTACACCTTC	CASSLSQGWYGYTF
NA	15	TRBJ2-7	TRBV15	TRBD2	TGTGCCACCAGCGGGAGGGGCGGCCTTGCCTACGAGCTGTACTTC	CATSGRGGLAYELYF
few	13	TRBJ2-7	TRBV5-1	NA	TGCGCCAGCAGCTTGATCGGCAACTACGAGCAGTACTTC	CASSLIGNYEQYF
many	14	TRBJ1-1	TRBV29-1	NA	TGCAGCGTTGTCAGGGCTATCAAGAACACTGAAGCTTTCTTT	CSVVRAIKNTEAFF
few	17	TRBJ2-3	TRBV6-4	TRBD2	TGTGCCAGCAGTCCTGGACTAGCGGGAGGGCCTGGAGATACGCAGTATTTT	CASSPGLAGGPGDTQYF
many	13	TRBJ2-7	TRBV5-5	NA	TGTGCCAGCAGCTGGGACGGGGTCTCAGGGCAGTACTTC	CASSWDGVSGQYF
few	13	TRBJ2-1	TRBV6-6	NA	TGTGCCAGCAGTTACTCAACGTTATGGGAGCAGTTCTTC	CASSYSTLWEQFF
many	13	TRBJ2-5	TRBV3-1	NA	TGTGCCAGCAGCCAAGGCTACCAAGAGACCCAGTACTTC	CASSQGYQETQYF
many	12	TRBJ1-2	TRBV6-1	NA	TGTGCCAGCAGCCATGTTCCAGGGGGCTACACCTTC	CASSHVPGGYTF
many	14	TRBJ1-2	TRBV5-6	TRBD1	TGTGCCAGCAGCTTGTTGGGACAGGTCTATGGCTACACCTTC	CASSLLGQVYGYTF
NA	15	TRBJ2-1	TRBV6-1	NA	TGTGCCAGCAGTGAGGGCGGGGAATCCTACAATGAGCAGTTCTTC	CASSEGGESYNEQFF
few	15	TRBJ2-3	TRBV20-1	TRBD2	TGCAGTGCTATTGTAGCGGGAGTTATGACAGATACGCAGTATTTT	CSAIVAGVMTDTQYF
many	14	TRBJ2-7	TRBV6-1	TRBD1	TGTGCCAGCAGTAGGGGACAGGTTCCGAGGGAGCAGTACTTC	CASSRGQVPREQYF
few	16	TRBJ2-2	TRBV6-1	NA	TGTGCCAGCAAAGGGGTCGGGGGCTCCAACACCGGGGAGCTGTTTTTT	CASKGVGGSNTGELFF
many	15	TRBJ2-1	TRBV20-1	TRBD2	TGCAGTGCTGTTGGGACTAGCGACTCCTACAATGAGCAGTTCTTC	CSAVGTSDSYNEQFF
many	17	TRBJ1-4	TRBV6-1	NA	TGTGCCAGCAGTGAAGCGTGGGACCTTGCAACTAATGAAAAACTGTTTTTT	CASSEAWDLATNEKLFF
few	15	TRBJ2-3	TRBV24-1	NA	TGTGCCACCAGTGATTTTCGACAGGCCACAGATACGCAGTATTTT	CATSDFRQATDTQYF
many	17	TRBJ1-5	TRBV3-1	NA	TGTGCCAGCAGCCAAGGAGAGTTTCGGTATGGCAATCAGCCCCAGCATTTT	CASSQGEFRYGNQPQHF
many	16	TRBJ2-2	TRBV7-9	TRBD1	TGTGCCAGCAGCCGAACCGGGACAGGGTCCACCGGGGAGCTGTTTTTT	CASSRTGTGSTGELFF
NA	13	TRBJ1-2	TRBV29-1	NA	TGCAGCGTCGACCACAGGGTTAACTATGGCTACACCTTC	CSVDHRVNYGYTF
NA	19	TRBJ1-1	TRBV19	TRBD1	TGTGCCAGTAGTACCCGTTCTGTCGGGACAGGGGGTTACAACACTGAAGCTTTCTTT	CASSTRSVGTGGYNTEAFF
many	15	TRBJ2-5	TRBV15	TRBD2	TGTGCCACCAGCAGAAGACTAGCGGGAGAGGAGACCCAGTACTTC	CATSRRLAGEETQYF
many	15	TRBJ2-7	TRBV7-2	TRBD2	TGTGCCAGCAGCTCAGGACTAGCGGGTAGATACGAGCAGTACTTC	CASSSGLAGRYEQYF
many	16	TRBJ2-5	TRBV6-1	TRBD2	TGTGCCAGCAGTAACCGACTAGCGGGAACAGGTTCGCCCCAGTACTTC	CASSNRLAGTGSPQYF
many	14	TRBJ2-1	TRBV7-2	NA	TGTGCCAGCAGCAAGCCCGCCGGATACAATGAGCAGTTCTTC	CASSKPAGYNEQFF
NA	13	TRBJ1-2	TRBV3-1	NA	TGTGCCAGCAGCCACCCGTCCCCTGCGGGCTACACCTTC	CASSHPSPAGYTF
few	13	TRBJ1-2	TRBV3-1	NA	TGTGCCAGCAGCCACGCCGAATTGGTTGGCTACACCTTC	CASSHAELVGYTF
few	18	TRBJ1-2	TRBV29-1	TRBD1	TGCAGCGTCGTACCTATTCAGGGGGCAGAGCGTTTTAAAGACGGCTACACCTTC	CSVVPIQGAERFKDGYTF
many	16	TRBJ2-1	TRBV28	TRBD1	TGTGCCAGCAGTTTTGATTATGGGACAGTTTACAATGAGCAGTTCTTC	CASSFDYGTVYNEQFF
many	15	TRBJ1-4	TRBV5-6	NA	TGTGCCAGCAGCTCTACTCAGGGCCCTAATGAAAAACTGTTTTTT	CASSSTQGPNEKLFF
NA	14	TRBJ2-1	TRBV12-3/TRBV12-4	NA	TGTGCCAGCAGTTTAAGCCGTACGGCCAATGAGCAGTTCTTC	CASSLSRTANEQFF
NA	15	TRBJ1-5	TRBV5-5	TRBD1	TGTGCCAGCAGCTTGGGGACAGGGCCAAGGCAGCCCCAGCATTTT	CASSLGTGPRQPQHF
many	16	TRBJ1-1	TRBV28	TRBD1	TGTGCCAGCAGTTCTGGGCAGACAGGGTGGATGACTGAAGCTTTCTTT	CASSSGQTGWMTEAFF
many	17	TRBJ2-1	TRBV12-3/TRBV12-4	TRBD2	TGTGCCAGCAGTCCGAGGACTAGCGGGTACTCCTACAATGAGCAGTTCTTC	CASSPRTSGYSYNEQFF
many	16	TRBJ1-1	TRBV20-1	NA	TGCAGTGCTAGAGATTGGACACGGGTGGGGGACACTGAAGCTTTCTTT	CSARDWTRVGDTEAFF
many	16	TRBJ2-3	TRBV28	NA	TGTGCCAGCAGCTCCCATATAGCCATCTCCGCAGATACGCAGTATTTT	CASSSHIAISADTQYF
NA	15	TRBJ2-2	TRBV9	TRBD1	TGTGCCAGCAGCGGGAGACAGGGGTACACCGGGGAGCTGTTTTTT	CASSGRQGYTGELFF
many	14	TRBJ1-1	TRBV11-2	NA	TGTGCCAGCAGCCCCGCGGCAGCTAACACTGAAGCTTTCTTT	CASSPAAANTEAFF